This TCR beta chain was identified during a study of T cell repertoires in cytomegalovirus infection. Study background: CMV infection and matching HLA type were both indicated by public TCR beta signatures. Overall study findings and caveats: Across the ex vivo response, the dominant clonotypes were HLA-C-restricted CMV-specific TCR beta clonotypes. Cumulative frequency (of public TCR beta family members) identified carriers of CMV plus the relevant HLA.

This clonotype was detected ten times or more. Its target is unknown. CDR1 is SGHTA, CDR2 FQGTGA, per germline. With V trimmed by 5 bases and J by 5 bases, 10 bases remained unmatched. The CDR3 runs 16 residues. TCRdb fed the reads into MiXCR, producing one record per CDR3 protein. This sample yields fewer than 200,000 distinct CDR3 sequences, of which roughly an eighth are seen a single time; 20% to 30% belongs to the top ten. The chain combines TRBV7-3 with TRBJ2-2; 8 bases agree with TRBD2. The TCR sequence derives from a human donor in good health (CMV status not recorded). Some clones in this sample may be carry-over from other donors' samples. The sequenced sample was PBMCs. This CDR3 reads CASSPIAGRETGELFF. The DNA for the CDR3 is TGTGCCAGCAGCCCCATAGCGGGGAGGGAAACCGGGGAGCTGTTTTTT.